The present entry profiles one T cell receptor beta chain with its context. As yet, its antigen is unknown. Produced via immunoSEQ multiplex PCR; TCRdb's table is partial and in-frame only. The data contain 350,000 to 450,000 clones, around 93% of them singletons. The data derive from a study of Ad26.COV2.S vaccination and SARS-CoV-2 variants. Study conclusions and caveats: An underestimation of total T cell responses may have resulted from the TCR breadth and depth analyses.

CDR3 size: 13 residues. J lost 4 bases, V lost 7 bases, and 4 bases had no gene match. In germline, CDR1 is MNHEY, CDR2 SVGAGI. Treatment defined: some 20 received Ad26.COV2.S at low or high dose, single or two shots; about 5 received placebo; per-sample allocation not given. The investigators took samples on day 63 after the first vaccine or placebo injection. An Ad26 vector expressing Wuhan-strain SARS-CoV-2 spike served as the vaccine. J is TRBJ2-7 and V is TRBV6-5, with TRBD1 matching 10 bases. This clonotype originated in a person aged 18-65 years who received the Ad26.COV2.S COVID-19 vaccine or a placebo. The source was peripheral blood, collected in a trial of Ad26.COV2.S vaccine versus placebo. As DNA, the CDR3 is TGTGCCAGCAAGGGACAGGGGATTTACGAGCAGTACTTC. Residues: CASKGQGIYEQYF.